The clone carrying this T cell receptor (beta chain) was observed a single time. Its antigen is still unknown. Sequencing was performed with immunoSEQ multiplex PCR; in TCRdb, only in-frame clones are kept and a portion is missing. Among tens of thousands of clones listed, nearly 95% were seen once. This record comes from a study of OX40 agonist ivuxolimab in advanced cancers. As for the study in general: A history of anti-PD-1, anti-PD-L1 or anti-CTLA-4 therapy was acceptable, and over 35% had some.

Patients with autoimmune history or systemic immunosuppression were excluded. V dropped 5 bases and J dropped 5 bases, with 10 bases sitting between them. The V gene's germline CDR1 is MNHEY and CDR2 SMNVEV (reference sequence). The CDR3 extends over 13 amino acids. Study-wide findings and caveats: At 0.1 to 3.0 mg/kg and by week 6, clonal expansion occurred in CD4+ and CD8+ blood T cells.

The TCR was taken from an adult with an advanced solid tumor such as melanoma, head and neck, liver or kidney cancer. The chain has TRBV27 and TRBJ1-5, with TRBD1 as a possible D gene (6 bases). This specimen was CD4+ or CD8+ T cells sorted from blood, taken in a trial of the OX40 agonist ivuxolimab. CDR3 DNA: TGTGCCAGCAGTAATAGGGGGGATCAGCCCCAGCATTTT. This gives the protein CASSNRGDQPQHF.